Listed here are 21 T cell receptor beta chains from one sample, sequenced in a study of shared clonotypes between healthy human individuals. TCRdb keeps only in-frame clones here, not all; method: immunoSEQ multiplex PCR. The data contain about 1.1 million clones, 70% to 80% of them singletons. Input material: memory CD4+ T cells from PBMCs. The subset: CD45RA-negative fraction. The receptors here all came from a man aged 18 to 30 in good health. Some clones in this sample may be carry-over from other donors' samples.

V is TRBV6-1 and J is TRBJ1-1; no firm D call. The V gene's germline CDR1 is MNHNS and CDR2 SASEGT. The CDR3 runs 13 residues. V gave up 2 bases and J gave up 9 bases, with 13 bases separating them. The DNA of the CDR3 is TGTGCCAGCAGTGAATCCCCTCCGCCCCAAGCTTTCTTT. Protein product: CASSESPPPQAFF.

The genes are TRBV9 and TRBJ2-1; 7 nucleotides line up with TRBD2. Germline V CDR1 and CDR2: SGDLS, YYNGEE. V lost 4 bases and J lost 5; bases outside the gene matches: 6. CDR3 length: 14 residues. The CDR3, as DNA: TGTGCCAGCAGCCTCCAGGGACTAAACAATGAGCAGTTCTTC. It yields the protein CASSLQGLNNEQFF.

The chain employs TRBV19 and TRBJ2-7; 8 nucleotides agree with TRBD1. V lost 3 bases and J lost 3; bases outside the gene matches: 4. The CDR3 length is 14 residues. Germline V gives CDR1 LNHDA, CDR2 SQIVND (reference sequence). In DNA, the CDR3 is TGTGCCAGTAGTATCCGGACAGGGCTCTACGAGCAGTACTTC. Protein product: CASSIRTGLYEQYF.

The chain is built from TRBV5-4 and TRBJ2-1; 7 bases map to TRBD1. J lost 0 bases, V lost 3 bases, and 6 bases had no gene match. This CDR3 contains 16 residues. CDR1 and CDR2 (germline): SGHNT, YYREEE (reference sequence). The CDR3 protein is CASSSDRAGSYNEQFF. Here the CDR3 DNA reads TGTGCCAGCAGCTCCGACAGGGCCGGCTCCTACAATGAGCAGTTCTTC.

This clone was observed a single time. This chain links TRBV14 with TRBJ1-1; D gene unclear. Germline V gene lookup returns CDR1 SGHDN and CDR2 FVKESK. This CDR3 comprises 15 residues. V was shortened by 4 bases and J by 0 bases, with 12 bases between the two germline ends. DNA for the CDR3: TGTGCCAGCAGCCCTGGGAATCGCGTGAACACTGAAGCTTTCTTT. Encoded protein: CASSPGNRVNTEAFF.

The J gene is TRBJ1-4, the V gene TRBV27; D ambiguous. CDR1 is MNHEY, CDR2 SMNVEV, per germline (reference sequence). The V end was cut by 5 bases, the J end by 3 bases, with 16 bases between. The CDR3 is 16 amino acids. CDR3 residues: CASSLRRPGANEKLFF. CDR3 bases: TGTGCCAGCAGTCTCCGTCGGCCAGGCGCTAATGAAAAACTGTTTTTT. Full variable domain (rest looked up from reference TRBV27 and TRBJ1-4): EAQVTQNPRYLITVTGKKLTVTCSQNMNHEYMSWYRQDPGLGLRQIYYSMNVEVTDKGDVPEGYKVSRKEKRNFPLILESPSPNQTSLYFCASSLRRPGANEKLFFGSGTQLSVL.

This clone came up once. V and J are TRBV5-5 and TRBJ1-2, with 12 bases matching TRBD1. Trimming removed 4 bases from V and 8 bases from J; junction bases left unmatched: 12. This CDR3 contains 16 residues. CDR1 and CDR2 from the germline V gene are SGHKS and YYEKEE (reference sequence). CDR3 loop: CASSQLQGQGAKGYTF. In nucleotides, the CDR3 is TGTGCCAGCAGCCAACTCCAGGGACAGGGGGCCAAAGGCTACACCTTC.

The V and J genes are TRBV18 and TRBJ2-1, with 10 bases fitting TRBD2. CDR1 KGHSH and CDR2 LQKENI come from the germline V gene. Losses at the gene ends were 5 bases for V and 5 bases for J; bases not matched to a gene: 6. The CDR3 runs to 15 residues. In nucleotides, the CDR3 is TGTGCCAGCTCAGTTCTAGCGGGAGTTAACAATGAGCAGTTCTTC. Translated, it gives CASSVLAGVNNEQFF.

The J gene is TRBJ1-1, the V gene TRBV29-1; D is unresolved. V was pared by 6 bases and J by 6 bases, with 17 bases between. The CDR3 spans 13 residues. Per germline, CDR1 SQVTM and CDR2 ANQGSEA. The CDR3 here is CSVTRKGNPEAFF. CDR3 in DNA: TGCAGCGTCACCAGAAAAGGGAATCCTGAAGCTTTCTTT.

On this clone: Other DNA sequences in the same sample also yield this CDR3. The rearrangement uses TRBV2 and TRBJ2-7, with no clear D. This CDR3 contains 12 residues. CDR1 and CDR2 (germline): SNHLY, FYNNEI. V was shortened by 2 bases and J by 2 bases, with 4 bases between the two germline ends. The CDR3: CASSELAYEQYF. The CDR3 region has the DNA TGTGCCAGCAGTGAATTGGCCTACGAGCAGTACTTC.

The CDR3 bases are TGTGCCAGCATGGGAATGTGGACGAATACGCAGTATTTT. Translation gives CASMGMWTNTQYF. V gene TRBV28 combines with J gene TRBJ2-3; D uncertain. This CDR3 is built from 13 residues. In germline, CDR1 is MDHEN, CDR2 SYDVKM. V was clipped by 7 bases and J by 7 bases, with 15 bases between them. The whole variable domain, filled in from reference TRBV28 and TRBJ2-3, reads DVKVTQSSRYLVKRTGEKVFLECVQDMDHENMFWYRQDPGLGLRLIYFSYDVKMKEKGDIPEGYSVSREKKERFSLILESASTNQTSMYLCASMGMWTNTQYFGPGTRLTVL.

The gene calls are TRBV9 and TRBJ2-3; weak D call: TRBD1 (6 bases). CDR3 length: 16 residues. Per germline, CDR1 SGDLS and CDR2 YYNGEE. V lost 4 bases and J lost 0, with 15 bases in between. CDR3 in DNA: TGTGCCAGCAGCTTCAGGGGTTCGGGAAGCACAGATACGCAGTATTTT. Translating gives CASSFRGSGSTDTQYF.

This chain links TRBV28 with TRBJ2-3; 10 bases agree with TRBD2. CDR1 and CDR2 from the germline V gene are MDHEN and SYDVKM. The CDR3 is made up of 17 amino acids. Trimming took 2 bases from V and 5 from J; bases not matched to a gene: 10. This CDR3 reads CASSLALLAGAGDTQYF. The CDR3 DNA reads TGTGCCAGCAGTTTAGCCCTCCTAGCGGGAGCCGGAGATACGCAGTATTTT. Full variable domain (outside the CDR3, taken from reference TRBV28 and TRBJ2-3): DVKVTQSSRYLVKRTGEKVFLECVQDMDHENMFWYRQDPGLGLRLIYFSYDVKMKEKGDIPEGYSVSREKKERFSLILESASTNQTSMYLCASSLALLAGAGDTQYFGPGTRLTVL.

The CDR3 reads CASSTAIHEQYF. DNA of the CDR3: TGTGCCAGCAGTACCGCTATACACGAGCAGTACTTC. The rearrangement uses TRBV11-2 and TRBJ2-7, with D unclear. Trimming pared 6 bases from V and 5 bases from J, leaving 11 bases between. Germline CDR1 SGHAT, CDR2 FQNNGV. The CDR3 is made up of 12 amino acids.

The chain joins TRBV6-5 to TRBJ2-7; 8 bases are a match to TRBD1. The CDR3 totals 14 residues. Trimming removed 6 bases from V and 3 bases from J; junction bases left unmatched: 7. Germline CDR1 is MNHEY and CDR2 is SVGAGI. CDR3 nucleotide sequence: TGTGCCAGCAGGGAACCCGACAGGGGCTACGAGCAGTACTTC. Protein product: CASREPDRGYEQYF.

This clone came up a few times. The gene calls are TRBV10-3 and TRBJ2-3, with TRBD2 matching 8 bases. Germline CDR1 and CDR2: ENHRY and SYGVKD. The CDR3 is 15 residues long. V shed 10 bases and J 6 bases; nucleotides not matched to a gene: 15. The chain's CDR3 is CATEGVAGPGDTQYF. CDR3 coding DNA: TGTGCCACCGAGGGGGTAGCGGGACCTGGGGATACGCAGTATTTT.

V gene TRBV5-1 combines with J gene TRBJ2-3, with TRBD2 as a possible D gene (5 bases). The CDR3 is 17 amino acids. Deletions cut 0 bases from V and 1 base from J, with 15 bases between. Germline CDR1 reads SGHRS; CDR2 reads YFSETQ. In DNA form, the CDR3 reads TGCGCCAGCAGCTTGGGCCCCGGAGCGGAGGGCACAGATACGCAGTATTTT. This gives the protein CASSLGPGAEGTDTQYF.

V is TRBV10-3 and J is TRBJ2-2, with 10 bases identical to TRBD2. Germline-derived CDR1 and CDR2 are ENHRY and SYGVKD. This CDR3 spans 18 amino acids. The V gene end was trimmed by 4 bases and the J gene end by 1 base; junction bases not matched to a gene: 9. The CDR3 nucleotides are TGTGCCATCAGTGGACTAGCGGGCCCGAAGATGAACACCGGGGAGCTGTTTTTT. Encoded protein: CAISGLAGPKMNTGELFF.

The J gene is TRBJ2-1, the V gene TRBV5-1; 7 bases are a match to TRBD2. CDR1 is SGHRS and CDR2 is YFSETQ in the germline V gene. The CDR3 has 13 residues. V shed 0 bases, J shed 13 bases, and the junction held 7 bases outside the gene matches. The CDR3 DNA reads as TGCGCCAGCAGCTTGGGCCAGCGGGGAGACCAGTTCTTC. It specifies CASSLGQRGDQFF.

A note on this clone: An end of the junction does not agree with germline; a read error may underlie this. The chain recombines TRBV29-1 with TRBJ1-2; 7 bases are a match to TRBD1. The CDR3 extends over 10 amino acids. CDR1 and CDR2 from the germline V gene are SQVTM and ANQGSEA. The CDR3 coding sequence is TGCAGCGACGACAGGGTTTTTCCCTCCTTC. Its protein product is CSDDRVFPSF.

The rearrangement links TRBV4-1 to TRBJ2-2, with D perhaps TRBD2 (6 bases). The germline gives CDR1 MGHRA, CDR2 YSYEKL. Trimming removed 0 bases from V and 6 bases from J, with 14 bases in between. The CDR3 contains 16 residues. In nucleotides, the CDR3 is TGCGCCAGCAGCCAAGAACCGGGGGAAGGCGCCGGGGAGCTGTTTTTT. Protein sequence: CASSQEPGEGAGELFF.